These 22 T cell receptor beta chains share one sample of origin, sequenced in a study of T-cell reconstitution after alpha-beta-depleted transplantation in children. Unique molecular identifiers were incorporated during preparation of the TCRbeta library. TCRdb analysed the PCR reads with MiXCR anew, one entry per CDR3 protein. This sample has about 110,000 distinct CDR3 sequences, with approximately 22% found just once. This specimen consisted of PBMCs, mostly from graft donor cells, obtained 180 days after TCRalphabeta/CD19-depleted stem cell transplant. The origin of the receptors is a male patient aged 2 to 10 who had a stem cell transplant for chronic granulomatous disease, so the T cells may come from the graft donor.

Only a few counts were recorded for this clonotype. The chain carries TRBV20-1 and TRBJ1-3, with 7 positions matching TRBD1. V trimming: 1 base; J trimming: 2 bases; junction bases outside the gene matches: 5. Germline V gene data show CDR1 as DFQATT and CDR2 as SNEGSKA (reference sequence). This CDR3 spans 15 amino acids. DNA for the CDR3: TGCAGTGCTAGAGCCCCAGGGGGGACTGGAAACACCATATATTTT. Its translation: CSARAPGGTGNTIYF.

This clonotype has at least ten counts. The V call is TRBV12-3 or TRBV12-4, the J call TRBJ2-5; TRBD1 might be the D (6 bases). Trimming took off 6 bases at V and 4 bases at J, with 9 bases between the two ends. The CDR3 spans 12 residues. This CDR3 reads CASRIRGETQYF. The CDR3 bases are TGTGCCAGCAGAATCAGGGGAGAGACCCAGTACTTC.

This clonotype was observed a few times. The genes are TRBV12-3 or TRBV12-4 and TRBJ2-1, with 7 nucleotides matching TRBD2. CDR3 length equals 15 residues. With V trimmed by 6 bases and J by 0 bases, 5 bases remained unmatched. CDR3 in amino acids: CASSKERGSYNEQFF. The CDR3 DNA is TGTGCCAGCAGCAAAGAGCGGGGCTCCTACAATGAGCAGTTCTTC.

Only a few counts were recorded for this clonotype. The V and J genes are TRBV29-1 and TRBJ2-7; no clear D gene. The V end lost 7 bases, the J end lost 0 bases, and 13 bases lay between the germline ends. This CDR3 spans 13 amino acids. Germline V lookup: CDR1 SQVTM, CDR2 ANQGSEA. The CDR3 DNA reads as TGCAGCGCCAGTACAAGGGCCTCCTACGAGCAGTACTTC. Translation gives CSASTRASYEQYF.

DNA of the CDR3: TGTGCCAGCAGTCCCCGGGAGGGGTACTACAATGAGCAGTTCTTC. Translation gives CASSPREGYYNEQFF. The chain carries TRBV6-2 or TRBV6-3 and TRBJ2-1, with 8 nucleotides matching TRBD2. The CDR3 is 15 residues long. Germline lookup yields CDR1 MNHEY and CDR2 SVGEGT. Unmatched junction bases numbered 6, after V lost 5 bases and J lost 3 bases.

This chain's CDR3 is CASSHRAEALTDTQYF. In nucleotides, the CDR3 is TGTGCCAGCAGCCACAGGGCGGAAGCTCTCACAGATACGCAGTATTTT. V and J are TRBV14 and TRBJ2-3, with D perhaps TRBD1 (5 bases). Trimming cost V 3 bases and J 2 bases, with 15 bases left between them. The CDR3 loop spans 16 amino acids. Germline V gives CDR1 SGHDN, CDR2 FVKESK.

This clonotype was seen more than once but under ten times. The chain employs TRBV18 and TRBJ2-7, with D unclear. Germline V gene lookup returns CDR1 KGHSH and CDR2 LQKENI. This CDR3 is built from 12 residues. V was pared by 1 base and J by 7 bases, with 8 bases between. CDR3 sequence (DNA): TGTGCCAGCTCACCACTCTTAGGAGAGCAGTACTTC. Amino acids: CASSPLLGEQYF. Using reference TRBV18 and TRBJ2-7 for the parts outside the CDR3, the full variable domain is NAGVMQNPRHLVRRRGQEARLRCSPMKGHSHVYWYRQLPEEGLKFMVYLQKENIIDESGMPKERFSAEFPKEGPSILRIQQVVRGDSAAYFCASSPLLGEQYFGPGTRLTVT.

This clonotype was detected ten times or more. The chain links TRBV5-1 to TRBJ2-7; 8 nucleotides align to TRBD1. CDR1 is SGHRS, CDR2 YFSETQ, per germline. The CDR3 covers 15 residues. J gave up 7 bases and V 4 bases, and 13 bases lay outside the gene matches. The CDR3 sequence is CASSNPTGALREQYF. The DNA for the CDR3 is TGCGCCAGCAGCAACCCGACAGGGGCCCTGAGGGAGCAGTACTTC. The complete variable domain, with remaining parts taken from reference TRBV5-1 and TRBJ2-7, reads KAGVTQTPRYLIKTRGQQVTLSCSPISGHRSVSWYQQTPGQGLQFLFEYFSETQRNKGNFPGRFSGRQFSNSRSEMNVSTLELGDSALYLCASSNPTGALREQYFGPGTRLTVT.

This clonotype was counted ten times or more. The V call is TRBV14, the J call TRBJ2-3; D might be TRBD1 (5 bases). The germline V and J ends were trimmed by 0 bases and 0 bases, with 22 bases remaining between them. The length of the CDR3 is 20 residues. From germline, CDR1 is SGHDN and CDR2 FVKESK. The CDR3 reads CASSQEHPIPWGPSTDTQYF. The CDR3 region has the DNA TGTGCCAGCAGCCAAGAACATCCCATCCCATGGGGCCCTAGCACAGATACGCAGTATTTT.

V is TRBV29-1 and J is TRBJ2-1, with no clear D. The ends were cut back, 2 bases at V and 2 bases at J, with 7 bases in the middle. The CDR3 consists of 13 residues. Germline values: CDR1 SQVTM, CDR2 ANQGSEA. The CDR3 DNA reads as TGCAGCGTTGAAAAGGGCGCCTACAATGAGCAGTTCTTC. It specifies CSVEKGAYNEQFF.

The chain links TRBV5-6 to TRBJ1-1; D is undetermined. V lost 0 bases to trimming and J lost 4 bases, with 7 bases between them. This CDR3 comprises 13 residues. In germline, CDR1 is SGHDT, CDR2 YYEEEE. CDR3 nucleotides: TGTGCCAGCAGCTTGGTCAGCGGCACTGAAGCTTTCTTT. Translated, it gives CASSLVSGTEAFF.

This clonotype was observed many times. The genes are TRBV6-1 and TRBJ1-1; D might be TRBD1 (6 bases). V was clipped by 10 bases and J by 10 bases, with 22 bases between them. The CDR3 length is 13 residues. Germline V CDR1 and CDR2: MNHNS, SASEGT. The CDR3 loop reads CAIRTARPGVAFF. The CDR3 DNA reads as TGTGCCATCCGGACAGCGCGGCCCGGCGTAGCTTTCTTT.

This chain links TRBV5-1 with TRBJ2-7; 7 bases line up with TRBD2. The germline V gene encodes CDR1 SGHRS and CDR2 YFSETQ. This CDR3 contains 15 residues. The ends lost 4 bases at V and 5 bases at J; junction bases unmatched: 12. The CDR3 is CASSIAGTILNEQYF. For the CDR3, the DNA is TGCGCCAGCAGCATCGCCGGGACTATTCTAAACGAGCAGTACTTC.

This clonotype was recorded many times. The chain combines TRBV7-2 with TRBJ2-5, with 7 bases that match TRBD2. Germline V gene sequence: CDR1 SGHTA, CDR2 FQGNSA. The ends lost 1 base at V and 5 bases at J; junction bases unmatched: 7. The CDR3 runs to 15 residues. For the CDR3, the DNA is TGTGCCAGCAGCTTAGAGGCGGGGAGGGTGGAGACCCAGTACTTC. It is translated as CASSLEAGRVETQYF.

This clonotype was found many times. The chain links TRBV24-1 to TRBJ2-3; the D gene is possibly TRBD2 (6 bases). Between the trimmed V and J ends, which lost 2 bases and 4 bases, there was a span of 12 bases. The CDR3 runs to 15 residues. The germline CDR1 and CDR2 sequences are KGHDR and SFDVKD. The CDR3 protein is CATSDSTSWADTQYF. The DNA of the CDR3 is TGTGCCACCAGTGATTCAACTAGCTGGGCAGATACGCAGTATTTT.

This clonotype was detected ten times or more. The rearrangement joins TRBV5-1 to TRBJ2-3; 7 bases are a match to TRBD1. With 3 bases clipped from V and 1 base from J, the junction kept 2 bases outside the gene matches. The CDR3 sequence is 14 residues long. From germline, CDR1 is SGHRS and CDR2 YFSETQ. The CDR3 nucleotides read TGCGCCAGCAGCTCCGGGACAGGCACAGATACGCAGTATTTT. Its protein product is CASSSGTGTDTQYF.

This clonotype came up a few times. The chain has TRBV4-3 and TRBJ2-5, with 7 nucleotides matching TRBD2. Looked up from germline, CDR1 is LGHNA and CDR2 is YSLEER. V was clipped by 0 bases and J by 5 bases; unmatched bases: 15. CDR3 length: 18 residues. DNA for the CDR3: TGCGCCAGCAGCCAAGATGGTCCCTCTAGCGGACGGGTGGAGACCCAGTACTTC. Protein product: CASSQDGPSSGRVETQYF.

This clonotype was seen repeatedly, ten times or more. The J gene is TRBJ2-7, the V gene TRBV5-1; D possibly corresponds to TRBD2 (5 bases). Germline CDR1 and CDR2: SGHRS and YFSETQ. V was cut by 4 bases and J by 3 bases, with 14 bases left in between. This CDR3 is 14 amino acids long. DNA of the CDR3: TGCGCCAGCAGCAAAGAACGGGGTTACTACGAGCAGTACTTC. Translation gives CASSKERGYYEQYF.

This clonotype was detected a few times. V and J are TRBV29-1 and TRBJ2-7, with D perhaps matching TRBD2 (6 bases). Germline V lookup: CDR1 SQVTM, CDR2 ANQGSEA. Trimming shortened V by 6 bases and J by 6 bases, and 15 bases separated the two germline ends. The CDR3 runs to 12 residues. The CDR3 here is CSVAAGLSEQYF. The CDR3 DNA reads TGCAGCGTCGCCGCGGGGCTGAGCGAGCAGTACTTC.

This clonotype was seen a few times. The rearrangement uses TRBV10-2 and TRBJ2-7; D gene unclear. Trimming pared 2 bases from V and 2 bases from J, leaving 10 bases between. Germline loops: CDR1 WSHSY, CDR2 SAAADI. The CDR3 contains 14 residues. The CDR3 region is CASSEEAATYEQYF. The DNA for the CDR3 is TGCGCCAGCAGTGAGGAGGCAGCAACCTACGAGCAGTACTTC.

This clonotype was seen at least ten times. This chain connects TRBV6-1 to TRBJ2-2; 9 bases agree with TRBD2. The CDR3 has 18 amino acids. Germline CDR1 reads MNHNS; CDR2 reads SASEGT. J lost 6 bases, V lost 8 bases, and 19 bases had no gene match. CDR3 sequence reads: CASLRMVGLAGMSGELFF. The CDR3 DNA sequence: TGTGCCAGCCTAAGGATGGTGGGGCTAGCGGGAATGTCCGGGGAGCTGTTTTTT.

This clonotype was counted only a few times. The J gene is TRBJ2-1, the V gene TRBV6-1; 10 positions agree with TRBD1. V was pared by 6 bases and J by 3 bases, with 14 bases of the junction left unmatched. The CDR3 has 18 amino acids. CDR1 MNHNS and CDR2 SASEGT come from the germline V gene. CDR3 DNA: TGTGCCAGCAGCCGAGTAAGCGCCGGGACAGGGGACTACAATGAGCAGTTCTTC. Translated, it gives CASSRVSAGTGDYNEQFF.